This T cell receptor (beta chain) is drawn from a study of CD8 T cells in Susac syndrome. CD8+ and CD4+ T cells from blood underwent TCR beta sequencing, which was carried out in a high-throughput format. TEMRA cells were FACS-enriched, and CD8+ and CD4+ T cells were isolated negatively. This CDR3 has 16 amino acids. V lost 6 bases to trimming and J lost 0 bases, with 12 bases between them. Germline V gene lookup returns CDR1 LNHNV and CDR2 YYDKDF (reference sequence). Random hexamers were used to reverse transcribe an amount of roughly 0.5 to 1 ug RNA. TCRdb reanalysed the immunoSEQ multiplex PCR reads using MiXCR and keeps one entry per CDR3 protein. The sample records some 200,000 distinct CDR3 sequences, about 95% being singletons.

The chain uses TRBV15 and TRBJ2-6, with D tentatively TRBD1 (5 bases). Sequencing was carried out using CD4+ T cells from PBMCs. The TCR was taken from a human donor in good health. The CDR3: CATRPDRDSGANVLTF. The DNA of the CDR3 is TGTGCCACCAGACCTGACAGAGACTCTGGGGCCAACGTCCTGACTTTC.